The sequence of this TCR beta chain was determined in a study of memory CD4+ T cells and cytomegalovirus serostatus. The sort gate was single viable CD3+CD4+CD8-CD45RO+ cells for memory CD4+ T cells. Donors' CMV status reflects serum IgG against pp150, pp28, p38, p52. CD4+ T cells were isolated by positive magnetic selection. This clone was detected once. Original handling: After removing out-of-frame reads, 2,204,828 distinct TCRbeta sequences remained. Using immunoSEQ multiplex PCR, the repertoire was profiled, and TCRdb retains in-frame clones only, with some absent. V, J and clone size were drawn from that table, and D and trimming were deduced from the DNA. This repertoire shows 48,000 or so clones, around 80% found once; its top ten account for approximately 0.78%. Sequences were obtained from memory CD4+ T cells from blood. The receptor comes from an adult in good health and CMV-seronegative.

CDR3 sequence reads: CASSDGPSTDTQYF. The CDR3 DNA follows: TGTGCCAGCAGTGACGGCCCTAGCACAGATACGCAGTATTTT. The rearrangement links TRBV25-1 to TRBJ2-3; no clear D. V was pared by 3 bases and J by 0 bases, with 7 bases between. Per germline, CDR1 MGHDK and CDR2 SYGVNS. The CDR3 has 14 residues. The complete variable domain, with remaining parts taken from reference TRBV25-1 and TRBJ2-3, reads EADIYQTPRYLVIGTGKKITLECSQTMGHDKMYWYQQDPGMELHLIHYSYGVNSTEKGDLSSESTVSRIRTEHFPLTLESARPSHTSQYLCASSDGPSTDTQYFGPGTRLTVL.